This T cell receptor beta chain was sequenced during a study of T cell responses to AZD1222 COVID-19 vaccine. With respect to this clone: What it binds is unknown.

Pooling of second doses given at about 4 or about 12 weeks was done. Data came from immunoSEQ multiplex PCR; TCRdb stores just in-frame clones and leaves some out. The data contain fewer than 110,000 clones, about 90% of them seen just once; the ten biggest clones take up less than 7.5%. Germline-derived CDR1 and CDR2 are WSHSY and SAAADI. V lost 2 bases and J lost 1, with 8 bases in between. This CDR3 contains 14 residues. Broader study findings: The sample set comprised mostly white British donors with more females, and clonal diversity was possibly underestimated. Compared with day 0, the breadth and depth of the Spike-specific TCR repertoire rose significantly after two doses of AZD1222. Among spike-specific TCRs, nearly half reportedly target unmutated variant regions.

The V gene is TRBV10-2, the J gene TRBJ2-5; D call uncertain. The sample in question was peripheral blood, obtained 28 days after the second AZD1222 dose. This sequence was found in an adult who received the AZD1222 COVID-19 vaccine. The CDR3 DNA is TGCGCCAGCAGTGAGCAACGGGTCCAAGAGACCCAGTACTTC. Its protein is CASSEQRVQETQYF.